Below, 9 T cell receptor beta chains from the same sample are listed, as sequenced in a study of blood T cell repertoires in COVID-19 (dated by TCRdb to about 2020). Library method: the immunoSEQ multiplex PCR assay. The table comes from immuneACCESS by way of TCRdb, which keeps in-frame sequences with V and J called. Part of the clones is missing from these tables; in studies checked, under half for an unresolved V gene and the rest for unknown reasons. The sample yields roughly 130,000 clones; 84% were counted once. Of the sample, 9% to 15% falls within the top ten clones. The sequencing sample was made of peripheral blood. The receptors originated from a woman aged 55-69 years with acute or convalescent COVID-19.

This rearrangement joins TRBV5-1 to TRBJ1-6, with unresolved D. Germline assignment: CDR1 SGHRS and CDR2 YFSETQ. There are 15 residues in the CDR3. V dropped 0 bases and J dropped 8 bases, with 12 bases sitting between them. The CDR3 coding sequence is TGCGCCAGCAGCTTGGGACCGGGAGCTGATTCACCCCTCCACTTT. It encodes CASSLGPGADSPLHF.

This chain uses TRBV3-1 (or the pseudogene TRBV3-2) with TRBJ1-5; perhaps TRBD1 as D (5 bases). This CDR3 is 14 amino acids long. The germline gives CDR1 LGHDT, CDR2 YNNKEL (reference sequence). V was shortened by 1 base and J by 5 bases, with 9 bases between the two germline ends. CDR3 nucleotide sequence: TGTGCCAGCAGCCAAGCAGGGCTCCATCAGCCCCAGCATTTT. This encodes CASSQAGLHQPQHF.

The V call is TRBV7-7, the J call TRBJ1-5; 8 bases line up with TRBD1. The germline V gene encodes CDR1 SSHAT and CDR2 FNYEAQ (reference sequence). The CDR3 runs to 15 residues. V dropped 1 base and J dropped 7; count of bases not matched to a gene: 6. The CDR3 DNA is TGTGCCAGCAGCTTAGGTGACAGGGGTCGCCAGCCCCAGCATTTT. Translation gives CASSLGDRGRQPQHF.

The chain employs TRBV5-4 and TRBJ1-2; D is uncertain. V was shortened by 0 bases and J by 4 bases, with 13 bases between the two germline ends. CDR3 size: 15 residues. CDR1 and CDR2 (germline): SGHNT, YYREEE (reference sequence). CDR3 residues: CASSLEAGGSYGYTF. Written as DNA, the CDR3 is TGTGCCAGCAGCTTGGAAGCAGGAGGGTCCTATGGCTACACCTTC.

J is TRBJ1-2 and V is TRBV27; the match to TRBD1 covers 7 bases. The CDR3 runs 12 residues. The germline gives CDR1 MNHEY, CDR2 SMNVEV (reference sequence). V shed 4 bases and J 8 bases; nucleotides not matched to a gene: 4. CDR3 in amino acids: CASSSQGVGYTF. CDR3 in DNA: TGTGCCAGCAGTTCGCAGGGGGTCGGCTACACCTTC.

This chain joins TRBV7-6 and TRBJ1-1; 8 bases match TRBD1. The length of the CDR3 is 16 residues. V gave up 5 bases and J gave up 1 base; unmatched junction bases: 9. Germline lookup yields CDR1 SGHVS and CDR2 FNYEAQ. Here the CDR3 reads CASSLLTGGTNTEAFF. The CDR3 DNA reads TGTGCCAGCAGCCTGCTCACAGGGGGTACGAACACTGAAGCTTTCTTT.

CDR3 residues: CASSQDGRRGLYGYTF. CDR3 DNA: TGTGCCAGCAGCCAAGATGGCCGGAGGGGCTTATATGGCTACACCTTC. The J gene is TRBJ1-2, the V gene TRBV3-1 (or the pseudogene TRBV3-2); possibly TRBD1 for D (5 bases). This CDR3 spans 16 amino acids. V was shortened by 0 bases and J by 5 bases, with 16 bases between the two germline ends. Germline V gene data show CDR1 as LGHDT and CDR2 as YNNKEL (reference sequence).

The rearrangement uses TRBV5-3 and TRBJ1-5; the D gene is possibly TRBD1 (6 bases). TRBV5-3 is flagged as an ORF with uncertain function. V lost 1 base and J lost 0, with 8 bases in between. The CDR3 contains 15 residues. CDR3 DNA sequence: TGTGCCAGAAGCTTGTCACAGGGTAGCAATCAGCCCCAGCATTTT. As protein: CARSLSQGSNQPQHF.

This chain connects TRBV5-4 to TRBJ1-4; perhaps TRBD1 as D (5 bases). The V end was cut by 4 bases, the J end by 11 bases, with 15 bases between. This CDR3 contains 13 residues. Germline CDR1 reads SGHNT; CDR2 reads YYREEE (reference sequence). The CDR3 is CASSPTLGGKLFF. CDR3 in DNA: TGTGCCAGCAGCCCCACACTGGGGGGGAAACTGTTTTTT. The whole variable domain, filled in from reference TRBV5-4 and TRBJ1-4, reads ETGVTQSPTHLIKTRGQQVTLRCSSQSGHNTVSWYQQALGQGPQFIFQYYREEENGRGNFPPRFSGLQFPNYSSELNVNALELDDSALYLCASSPTLGGKLFFGSGTQLSVL.